This paragraph covers one T cell receptor (beta chain) sequence. Its recognized antigen is unknown. Qualities for individual bases were not recorded, and no much larger clone is one base off. Other nucleotide sequences in the sample specify the same CDR3. The cohort comprised some 680 healthy bone marrow donors. All cohort members were sampled while nominally healthy, although unrecorded immune exposures were likely present. The donor was CMV seropositive and belonged to the group of 250 to 300 seropositive cohort members. Every donor gave a peripheral blood sample, and the peripheral blood mononuclear cells from that sample were used for TCR beta sequencing. The Qiagen DNeasy Blood Extraction Kit was used to extract genomic DNA from the blood cell samples. The CDR3 numbers 14 residues from cysteine through phenylalanine. Only the CDR3 portion is preserved as DNA: 42 bases, with reading frame beginning at the first base. In the germline V gene, CDR1 corresponds to MDHEN and CDR2 to SYDVKM. Trimming removed 6 bases from V and 4 bases from J; the gene matches leave 7 bases unexplained.

The sample originates from a study of cytomegalovirus exposure and HLA in healthy donors (dated by TCRdb to 2015 to 2018). For the study in its entirety: According to an earlier analysis of 550 to 700 of the donors, about 179 million T cells yielded 90 million to 140 million unique TCR beta sequences and 276 Gb of sequence data. Donor age, sex, ethnicity and CMV serostatus were compiled together with the repertoire data. To predict cytomegalovirus infection status, the study combined high-throughput TCR immunosequencing, statistical association of individual TCRs with disease status, and machine learning. Besides the first cohort of roughly 660 subjects, a separate validation cohort made up of roughly 130 different subjects was used. The study profiled the T cell repertoires of 550 to 700 subjects by immunosequencing and related them to cytomegalovirus serostatus. An early release covering roughly 640 HLA-typed donors comprised about 300 gigabases of sequencing data and tens of millions of unique TCR sequences. All discovery cohort repertoires had been generated on a single sequencing platform. Because of strong linkage in the cohort, 5 or 6 DR-DQ haplotypes were treated as single units for association and clustering. An earlier analysis of 587 of the donors applied high-throughput TCR beta sequencing to assess whether each TCR beta V gene segment acted as functional or pseudogenic. The genetic ancestry cluster associated with self-reported Caucasian donors included 70% to 85% of the roughly 390 genotyped donors. In a later genetic analysis, genome-wide SNP genotypes for about 65% of the roughly 670 donors were used, and that subset was treated as a discovery cohort. In the later analysis, no new phenotypic data were used to find candidate immune exposures; instead, reliance was placed on TCR beta sequences and their occurrence across donors. A later analysis re-analyzed previously published TCR beta repertoires from several hundred donors and added high-resolution HLA genotyping to study TCR occurrence patterns. Both class I and class II loci were covered by HLA typing, at four-digit resolution. The number of donors typed differed by locus, with about 629-630 for A, B, C, DRB1 and DQB1, roughly 520 for DQA1, over 600 for DPA1, and some 440 for DPB1. The study was designed to test whether signatures of past pathogen exposure could be identified by cataloging public T cell receptors. Among roughly 370 genotyped donors of the cohort, an average of approximately 230,000 unique TCR beta nucleotide sequences were sequenced per donor, around 20% of them non-productive. The research as a whole found: A later genetic analysis reported fewer N-insertions in productive TCRs among donors in an Asian-associated ancestry cluster than the 666-donor mean. Most CMV-associated TCR beta chains appeared to be HLA-restricted in a later analysis, and the HLA associations seemed to be driven largely by CMV exposure. A later analysis associated roughly 17,000 TCR beta sequences with specific HLA alleles at a false discovery rate of 0.05. A later genetic analysis associated a missense DCLRE1C variant with V-gene and J-gene trimming of TCR beta chains, and an independent cohort replicated the association. A later analysis found that HLA-associated TCR beta chains were more clonally expanded and had lower generation probabilities than equally common non-associated chains. For the cohort, immune exposure information was limited to CMV serostatus. Assigning TCR associations to individual alleles was difficult when HLA alleles, especially DR and DQ, strongly co-occurred. The authors suggested that the approach could potentially be extended to other disease states and immunological phenotypes. An earlier analysis of 587 of the donors showed that most TCR beta V segments appeared in productive rearrangements either about 87% or about 30% of the time, which broadly matched IMGT annotations. Because some donors lacked HLA typing at each locus, the association tests relied only on the typed subset. Linkage disequilibrium might explain the correlated functional status among segregating V segments, but an unknown experimental factor could not be excluded. According to a later analysis, parvovirus B19, influenza, CMV and Epstein-Barr virus appeared linked to several top co-occurrence clusters. Sequencing depth was assumed to be roughly uniform across donors in the presence/absence analyses, though that assumption may not hold. In a later analysis, the rate of TCR association differed among HLA loci, with DRB1 alleles having the most associated TCRs and HLA-C alleles having the fewest. In vitro tests confirmed that a few of the cytomegalovirus-associated TCR beta chains recognize cytomegalovirus antigens. The cohort was sequenced for TCR beta chains only, and without alpha or paired-chain data the features that could be detected were limited. The earlier analysis of 587 of the donors excluded roughly 17 rarely observed V segments, including chromosome 9 orphons, because counts were too low. A total of 150 to 200 TCR beta chains were listed by the study as associated with cytomegalovirus. Most TCR sequences were seen in very few donors, while some public TCRs were found in many individuals. A further reported finding was that TCR beta sequences accurately predicted the HLA-A and HLA-B alleles for most subjects in the first cohort. A cluster of highly shared sequence variants was judged likely to be a technical artifact of the sequencing pipeline. The 87-base-pair reads could not distinguish some IMGT-functional V segments, including TRBV6-2 and TRBV6-3, so those segments were excluded. In both the original and validation cohorts, the classifier was reported to diagnose cytomegalovirus status with high specificity and sensitivity.

To prepare the library, the immunoSEQ multiplex PCR assay was applied. The multiplex PCR relied on a mix of 60 forward primers for TCR Vbeta segments and 13 reverse primers for TCR Jbeta segments. A multiplex PCR assay on genomic DNA amplified the CDR3 region of rearranged TCR beta genes. The amplified TCR beta libraries were sequenced on the Illumina HiSeq System as 87-base-pair reads. Per the source publication's procedure: Across the 670 or so repertoires, a later analysis counted 75 million to 90 million unique TCR beta chains, 9.5 million to 12 million of which were shared by at least two donors. A nearest-neighbor algorithm error-corrected the raw reads and collapsed the reads into unique sequences, merging closely related sequences to remove PCR and sequencing errors. Alignment of CDR3 sequences to IMGT reference sequences was used to assign V, D and J gene segments. Each retained sequence needed at least a six-nucleotide match to both a V gene segment and a J gene segment. A rearrangement was called productive if the CDR3 had no stop codons and remained in frame with V and J, and every other rearrangement was called non-productive. Following IMGT convention, CDR3 was defined as the stretch from the second conserved V-encoded cysteine up to the conserved J-encoded phenylalanine. Sequences without an unambiguous match to a single V gene segment were excluded from the earlier analysis of several hundred of the donors. An earlier analysis of a few hundred of the donors called V segments functional above 56.7% productive rearrangements and segregating when the between-donor standard deviation exceeded 5%. To diagnose cytomegalovirus status from the catalog of TCR beta chain sequences, a statistical classification framework was built. In a later analysis, TCR nucleotide sequences were compared against IMGT/GENE-DB human TR gene sequences so that V and J genes could be assigned. The TCRdist pipeline was used in a later analysis to assign CDR3 sequences and most-parsimonious VDJ recombination scenarios. In a later analysis, every TCR beta chain was defined by the combination of its CDR3 amino acid sequence and its V-gene family, and reads without a unique V-gene family were dropped. In a later analysis, 450 to 600 highly shared, low-generation-probability nucleotide sequences were removed to address suspected cross-contamination and a sequencing artifact. In a later analysis, a clonal expansion index for each public chain was calculated from normalized within-repertoire ranks of inferred template counts. In a later analysis, generation probabilities were computed with a VDJ recombination model fitted to out-of-frame rearrangements, and the resulting probabilities were checked against IGoR. In a later analysis, TCR-TCR, TCR-HLA and TCR-CMV co-occurrence was scored with hypergeometric tests, and a repertoire-size bias correction was applied to TCR pairs. False discovery rates were estimated in a later analysis by permuting HLA or CMV assignments 20 times. In a later analysis, co-occurring TCRs were grouped with DBSCAN, and TCRdist sequence similarity was added when clustering was performed within HLA-allele-positive subsets. Repertoires with fewer than 30,000 or more than 120,000 public chains, plus five repertoires with anomalous nucleotide sharing, were excluded from co-occurrence clustering. The table comes from immuneACCESS by way of TCRdb, which keeps in-frame sequences with V and J called. Part of the clones is missing from these tables; in studies checked, under half for an unresolved V gene and the rest for unknown reasons. The D gene and trimming were derived from the DNA, and the V and J assignments and clone size from that table. Across this sample there are more than 110,000 clones, with 65% to 80% seen only once. The ten largest make up over 8.5% of the sample.

Sequenced: PBMCs. The V and J segments used are TRBV28 and TRBJ2-7, with 9 bases matching TRBD1. The receptor was isolated from a woman between 50 and 59 years old in good health and CMV-seropositive. The sequenced DNA is TGTGCCAGCAGGCTGGGACAGGGAGCGTACGAGCAGTACTTC. Protein translation: CASRLGQGAYEQYF.